The T cell receptor beta chain described here comes from a study of OX40 agonist ivuxolimab in advanced cancers. Study at large: The mean age was about 61 years, ranging from 23 to 79, with about four fifths of participants male. Enrollees could have had prior anti-PD-1, anti-PD-L1 or anti-CTLA-4 therapy, which around 40% had received. Three partial responders included one hepatocellular carcinoma patient and two cutaneous melanoma patients.

The data were produced by immunoSEQ multiplex PCR, yet TCRdb's version contains in-frame clones alone and is incomplete. The data hold 65,000 to 70,000 clones, with about nine tenths observed a single time. Concerning this clone itself: Its matching antigen is unknown.

The CDR3 contains 13 residues. CDR1 is SGHNT and CDR2 is YYREEE in the germline V gene (reference sequence). Trimming removed 1 base from V and 4 bases from J, with 6 bases in between. Study results and caveats: Clonal expansion was among the lowest in partial responders at 0.1-3.0 mg/kg, especially CD8+.

This sequence joins TRBV5-4 and TRBJ1-5; D remains unclear. This sample comprised CD4+ or CD8+ T cells sorted from blood, obtained in a trial of the OX40 agonist ivuxolimab. This TCR was sampled from an adult with an advanced solid tumor such as melanoma, head and neck, liver or kidney cancer. CDR3 amino acids: CASSLSANQPQHF. CDR3 bases: TGTGCCAGCAGCTTGAGCGCGAATCAGCCCCAGCATTTT.